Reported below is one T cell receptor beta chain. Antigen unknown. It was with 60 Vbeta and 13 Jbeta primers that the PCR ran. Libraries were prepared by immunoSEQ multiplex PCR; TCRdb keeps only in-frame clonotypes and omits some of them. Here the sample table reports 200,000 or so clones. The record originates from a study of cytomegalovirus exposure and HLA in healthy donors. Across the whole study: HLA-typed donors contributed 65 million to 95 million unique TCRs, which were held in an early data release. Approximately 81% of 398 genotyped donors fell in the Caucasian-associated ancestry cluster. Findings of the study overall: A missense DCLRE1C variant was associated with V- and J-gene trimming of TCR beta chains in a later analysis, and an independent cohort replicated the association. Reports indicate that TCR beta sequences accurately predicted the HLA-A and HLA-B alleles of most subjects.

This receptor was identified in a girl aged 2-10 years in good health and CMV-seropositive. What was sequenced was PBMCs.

CDR3 loop: CASSLRGQGFNQPQHF. For the CDR3, the DNA is TGTGCCAGCAGCTTGAGAGGACAGGGGTTCAATCAGCCCCAGCATTTT. V is TRBV13 and J is TRBJ1-5, with 9 bases lining up with TRBD1. Germline CDR1 is PRHDT and CDR2 is FYEKMQ (reference sequence). The CDR3 runs to 16 residues. V was clipped by 3 bases and J by 3 bases; unmatched bases: 6.